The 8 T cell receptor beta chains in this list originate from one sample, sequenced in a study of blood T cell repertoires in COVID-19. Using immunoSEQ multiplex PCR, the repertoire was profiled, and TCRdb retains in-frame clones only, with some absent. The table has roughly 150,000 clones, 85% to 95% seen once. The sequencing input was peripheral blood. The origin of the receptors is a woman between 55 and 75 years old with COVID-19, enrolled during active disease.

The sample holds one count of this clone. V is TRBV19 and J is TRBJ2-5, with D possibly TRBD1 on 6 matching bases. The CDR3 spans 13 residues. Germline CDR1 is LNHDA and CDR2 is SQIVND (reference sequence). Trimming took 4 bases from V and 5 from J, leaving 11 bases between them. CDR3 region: CASSTGVRETQYF. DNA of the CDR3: TGTGCCAGTAGTACAGGGGTCCGGGAGACCCAGTACTTC.

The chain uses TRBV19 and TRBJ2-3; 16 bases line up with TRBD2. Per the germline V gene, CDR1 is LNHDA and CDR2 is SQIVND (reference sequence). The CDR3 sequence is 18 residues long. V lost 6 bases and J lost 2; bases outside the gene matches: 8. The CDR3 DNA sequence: TGTGCCAGTAGCGTCCCGGGACTAGCGGGGGGGCTCACAGATACGCAGTATTTT. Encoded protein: CASSVPGLAGGLTDTQYF.

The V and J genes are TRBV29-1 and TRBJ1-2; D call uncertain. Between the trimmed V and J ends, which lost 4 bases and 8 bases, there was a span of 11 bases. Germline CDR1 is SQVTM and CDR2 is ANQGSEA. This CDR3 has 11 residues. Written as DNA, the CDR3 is TGCAGCGTTGCGGGAATAGGGGGCTACACCTTC. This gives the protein CSVAGIGGYTF.

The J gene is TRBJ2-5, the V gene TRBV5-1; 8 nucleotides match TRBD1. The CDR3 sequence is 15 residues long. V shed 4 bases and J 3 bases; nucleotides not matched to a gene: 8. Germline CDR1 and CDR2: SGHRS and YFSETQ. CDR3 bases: TGCGCCAGCAGCCAGGGGACAGGAGTAGAAGAGACCCAGTACTTC. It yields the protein CASSQGTGVEETQYF.

CDR3 nucleotides: TGTGCCAGCAGCTTCGGGACACGAAACACTGAAGCTTTCTTT. As protein: CASSFGTRNTEAFF. This chain uses TRBV7-3 with TRBJ1-1; TRBD1 is a possible D gene (6 bases). V dropped 3 bases and J dropped 2 bases, with 10 bases sitting between them. The length of the CDR3 is 14 residues. The germline V gene has CDR1 SGHTA and CDR2 FQGTGA.

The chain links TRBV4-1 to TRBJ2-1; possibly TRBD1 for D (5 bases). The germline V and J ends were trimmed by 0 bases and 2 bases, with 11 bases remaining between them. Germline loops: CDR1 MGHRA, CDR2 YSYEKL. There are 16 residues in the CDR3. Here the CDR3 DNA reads TGCGCCAGCAGCCAAGAAGGGGTAAGACCCTACAATGAGCAGTTCTTC. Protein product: CASSQEGVRPYNEQFF.

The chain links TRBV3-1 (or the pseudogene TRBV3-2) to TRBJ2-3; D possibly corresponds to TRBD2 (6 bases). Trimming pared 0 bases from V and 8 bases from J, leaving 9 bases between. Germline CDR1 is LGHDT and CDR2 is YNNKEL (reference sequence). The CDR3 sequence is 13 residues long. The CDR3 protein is CASSQDVGGTQYF. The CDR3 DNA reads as TGTGCCAGCAGCCAAGATGTGGGGGGTACGCAGTATTTT.

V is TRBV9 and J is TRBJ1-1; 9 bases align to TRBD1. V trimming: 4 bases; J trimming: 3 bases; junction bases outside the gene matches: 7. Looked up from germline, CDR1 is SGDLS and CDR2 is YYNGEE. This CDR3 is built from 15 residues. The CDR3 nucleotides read TGTGCCAGCAGCACGACCGGGACAGGGTACACTGAAGCTTTCTTT. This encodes CASSTTGTGYTEAFF.